The T cell receptor beta chain under discussion was sequenced for a study of control samples from healthy donors and cancer patients. This CDR3 contains 12 residues. The germline V gene has CDR1 LGHDT and CDR2 YNNKEL (reference sequence). The protocol was immunoSEQ multiplex PCR, while the TCRdb copy is restricted to in-frame clones and leaves out a portion. The sample lists 170,000 or so clones; around 90% were seen once. About this clone itself: One junction end disagrees with the germline gene, perhaps due to a read error.

The TCR sequence derives from a woman aged 40 to 55 in good health. The genes are TRBV3-1 (or the pseudogene TRBV3-2) and TRBJ1-4, with D unresolved. Sequenced: blood. CDR3 nucleotide sequence: TGTGCCAGCACCCAAGCTAATGAAAAACTGTTTTTT. Its translation: CASTQANEKLFF.